This T cell receptor (beta chain) was captured in a study of identical twins. Whole-study results and caveats: It was out-of-frame TCR alpha sharing in monozygotic twins that models underestimated. Zero-insertion findings could be partly confounded by invariant cells (MAIT and iNKT cells). A lower insertion count was a feature of abundant cord blood beta clonotypes, with no such feature in memory repertoires.

From germline, CDR1 is SGHVS and CDR2 FNYEAQ. The trim removed 5 bases at V and 0 bases at J, leaving 9 bases unmatched. The CDR3 runs to 16 residues. On this clonotype itself: Its antigen is not known.

TCRdb passed the 5' RACE reads through MiXCR, listing each CDR3 protein once. The sample lists 240,000 or so distinct CDR3 sequences; about 10% were seen once. V and J are TRBV7-6 and TRBJ1-2, with TRBD1 identical over 7 bases. The specimen was memory T cells sorted from blood. This TCR came from a man aged 45-65 years in good health. CDR3 sequence (DNA): TGTGCCAGCAGCCCGGAGGGGGCTTTAGCTAACTATGGCTACACCTTC. It translates to CASSPEGALANYGYTF.